This entry lists 8 T cell receptor beta chains sequenced from one sample in a study of cytomegalovirus exposure and HLA in healthy donors. The PCR made use of 60 Vbeta and 13 Jbeta primers. Data came from immunoSEQ multiplex PCR; TCRdb stores just in-frame clones and leaves some out. The table includes around 150,000 clones, 76% detected once. Sequenced material: PBMCs. These receptors were taken from a middle-aged man in good health and CMV-seronegative.

This chain links TRBV7-2 with TRBJ2-5, with 9 bases that match TRBD2. The CDR3 sequence is 14 residues long. Losses at the gene ends were 3 bases for V and 1 base for J; bases not matched to a gene: 0. Germline V lookup: CDR1 SGHTA, CDR2 FQGNSA. CDR3 region: CASSFSGSQETQYF. The CDR3 nucleotides read TGTGCCAGCAGCTTTAGCGGGAGCCAAGAGACCCAGTACTTC.

The chain combines TRBV28 with TRBJ1-5; D unclear. Germline lookup yields CDR1 MDHEN and CDR2 SYDVKM. V shed 4 bases and J shed 0 bases, with 4 bases lying between them. The CDR3 is 13 amino acids. Here the CDR3 reads CASSYNSNQPQHF. The CDR3 nucleotides are TGTGCCAGCAGTTACAATAGCAATCAGCCCCAGCATTTT.

The chain employs TRBV30 and TRBJ1-6, with TRBD1 matching over 7 bases. The CDR3 runs 11 residues. V gave up 2 bases and J gave up 13 bases; unmatched junction bases: 2. Germline V gene lookup returns CDR1 GTSNPN and CDR2 SVGIG (reference sequence). Written as DNA, the CDR3 is TGTGCCTGGAGTTTGACAGGGCCCCTCCACTTT. It yields the protein CAWSLTGPLHF.

The chain has TRBV2 and TRBJ2-1; 7 positions agree with TRBD1. The CDR3 runs to 14 residues. Losses at the gene ends were 6 bases for V and 4 bases for J; bases not matched to a gene: 6. The germline CDR1 and CDR2 sequences are SNHLY and FYNNEI. The CDR3 DNA follows: TGTGCCAGCAGGATCGACAGGGATTACAATGAGCAGTTCTTC. It is translated as CASRIDRDYNEQFF.

In its sample, this clone was seen a few times. The rearrangement uses TRBV13 and TRBJ1-3; D perhaps matches TRBD1 (5 bases). The germline CDR1 and CDR2 sequences are PRHDT and FYEKMQ (reference sequence). Trimming pared 6 bases from V and 2 bases from J, leaving 17 bases between. The length of the CDR3 is 16 residues. The CDR3 sequence: CASSQGGSVAGNTIYF. For the CDR3, the DNA is TGTGCCAGCAGTCAGGGAGGCAGTGTCGCTGGAAACACCATATATTTT.

The rearrangement joins TRBV6-6 to TRBJ1-5; D is uncertain. In germline, CDR1 is MNHNY, CDR2 SVGAGI (reference sequence). Trimming took 6 bases from V and 0 from J, leaving 6 bases between them. The CDR3 is made up of 13 amino acids. The CDR3 protein is CASSTPSNQPQHF. DNA for the CDR3: TGTGCCAGCAGCACACCTAGCAATCAGCCCCAGCATTTT.

The rearrangement uses TRBV10-3 and TRBJ2-6; TRBD2 is a possible D gene (6 bases). Germline V gene data show CDR1 as ENHRY and CDR2 as SYGVKD. The CDR3 runs 16 residues. Trimming cost V 0 bases and J 3 bases, with 9 bases left between them. DNA of the CDR3: TGTGCCATCAGTGAGTCGGCGGGGATTGGGGCCAACGTCCTGACTTTC. Translating gives CAISESAGIGANVLTF.

This chain connects TRBV9 to TRBJ1-4; the D gene is possibly TRBD1 (6 bases). The V gene lost 6 bases and the J gene lost 8 bases, with 20 bases spanning the gap. Germline V CDR1 and CDR2: SGDLS, YYNGEE. The CDR3 runs 15 residues. The CDR3 reads CASNPMGQGTEKLFF. For the CDR3, the DNA is TGTGCCAGCAACCCGATGGGACAAGGGACCGAAAAACTGTTTTTT. Based on the CDR3 plus reference TRBV9 and TRBJ1-4, the full variable domain is DSGVTQTPKHLITATGQRVTLRCSPRSGDLSVYWYQQSLDQGLQFLIQYYNGEERAKGNILERFSAQQFPDLHSELNLSSLELGDSALYFCASNPMGQGTEKLFFGSGTQLSVL.